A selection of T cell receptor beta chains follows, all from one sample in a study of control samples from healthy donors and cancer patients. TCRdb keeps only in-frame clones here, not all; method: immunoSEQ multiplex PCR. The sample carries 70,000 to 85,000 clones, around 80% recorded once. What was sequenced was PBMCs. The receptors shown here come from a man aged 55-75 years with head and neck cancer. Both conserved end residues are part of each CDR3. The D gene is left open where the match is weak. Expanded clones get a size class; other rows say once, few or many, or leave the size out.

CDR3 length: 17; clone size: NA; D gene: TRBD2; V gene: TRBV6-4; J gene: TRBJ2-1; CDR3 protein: CASSEEASGREYNEQFF; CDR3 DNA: TGTGCCAGCAGTGAAGAAGCTAGCGGGAGGGAATACAATGAGCAGTTCTTC
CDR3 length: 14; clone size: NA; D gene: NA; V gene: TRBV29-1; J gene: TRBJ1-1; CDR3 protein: CSVVLGGVATEAFF; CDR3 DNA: TGCAGCGTTGTCCTAGGGGGGGTGGCCACTGAAGCTTTCTTT
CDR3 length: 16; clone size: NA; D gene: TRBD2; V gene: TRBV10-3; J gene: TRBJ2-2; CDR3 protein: CAIRGTSGRGTGELFF; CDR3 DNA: TGTGCCATCAGGGGGACTAGCGGGAGGGGTACCGGGGAGCTGTTTTTT
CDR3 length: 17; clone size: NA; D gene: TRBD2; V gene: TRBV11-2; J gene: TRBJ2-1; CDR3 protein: CASSLAVASGRGLEQFF; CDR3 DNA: TGTGCCAGCAGCTTAGCCGTAGCTAGCGGGAGAGGCCTTGAGCAGTTCTTC
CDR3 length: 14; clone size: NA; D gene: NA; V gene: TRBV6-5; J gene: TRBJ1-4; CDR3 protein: CASSRGLVNEKLFF; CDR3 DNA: TGTGCCAGCAGCCGGGGCCTTGTCAATGAAAAACTGTTTTTT
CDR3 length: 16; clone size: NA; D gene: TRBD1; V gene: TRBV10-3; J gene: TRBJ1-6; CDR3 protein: CAISTGTAGVGSPLHF; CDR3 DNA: TGTGCCATCAGTACGGGGACAGCTGGAGTAGGTTCACCCCTCCACTTT
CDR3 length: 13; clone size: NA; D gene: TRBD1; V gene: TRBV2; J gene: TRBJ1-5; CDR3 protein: CASSGTGNQPQHF; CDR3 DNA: TGTGCCAGCAGTGGGACAGGGAATCAGCCCCAGCATTTT
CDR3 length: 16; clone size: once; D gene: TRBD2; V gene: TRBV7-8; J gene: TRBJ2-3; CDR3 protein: CASSPRGGRGTDTQYF; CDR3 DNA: TGTGCCAGCAGCCCTCGGGGCGGGAGGGGCACAGATACGCAGTATTTT
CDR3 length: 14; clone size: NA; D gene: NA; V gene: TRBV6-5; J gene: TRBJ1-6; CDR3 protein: CASTGGSRLSPLHF; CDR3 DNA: TGTGCCAGCACCGGGGGGTCAAGGCTATCACCCCTCCACTTT
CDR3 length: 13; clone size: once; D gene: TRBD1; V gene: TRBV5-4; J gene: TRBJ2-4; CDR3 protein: CASSPDRENIQYF; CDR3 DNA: TGTGCCAGCAGCCCGGACAGGGAAAACATTCAGTACTTC
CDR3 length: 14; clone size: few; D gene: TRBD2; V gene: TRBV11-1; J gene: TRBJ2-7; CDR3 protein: CASSSRDYSYEQYF; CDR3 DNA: TGTGCCAGCAGCTCAAGGGACTACTCCTACGAGCAGTACTTC